This T cell receptor beta chain was sequenced in a study of blood T cell repertoires in COVID-19 (dated by TCRdb to the early 2020s). Broadly, across the study: Samples from collaborators originated in the United States, Italy and Spain and spanned both the acute and convalescent phases of COVID-19. The prospective study material was composed of cDNA or gDNA derived from T cells, B-cell-depleted T cells, or PBMCs. The samples were drawn from two sources: the first 160 participants of the ongoing ImmuneRACE study, and some 1,300 subjects contributed by 6 global collaborators. Where HLA class I and class II types were available, the types were taken from metadata supplied by the sample provider, not from assay-based typing. The repertoires were made available in a free public database intended to serve as a resource for research on the immune response to SARS-CoV-2. The dataset comprised deeply sampled blood TCRbeta repertoires from subjects exposed to, actively infected with, or recovered from COVID-19. A de-identified subject ID, COVID-19 status, age in years and sex were almost always included in the sample metadata. The paper as a whole reports these results and caveats: The quantity of clinical and demographic metadata differed by source and by participant and was supplied without curation.

About this clone: It lacks a known antigen. No much larger clone exists at a distance of one base, and base qualities are not known.

TCRbeta CDR3 regions were amplified from genomic DNA using the immunoSEQ Assay, a bias-controlled multiplex PCR. On the study's bioinformatics: Nucleated cell counts per sample were estimated from amplification of reference gene primers within the assay. To quantify the absolute abundance of each unique TCRbeta CDR3 rearrangement, sequence reads were collapsed and filtered. For each sample, productive Simpson clonality was calculated by taking the square root of Simpson's diversity index across productive rearrangements. TCRdb re-hosts the immuneACCESS table, in-frame sequences only. Its copies lack some clones; in the studies checked, an unresolved V gene accounts for under half of them, and the cause for the rest is not known. The V and J calls and clone size were taken over from that table, and D and trimming were inferred from the DNA. The sample yields over 55,000 clones; roughly 85% were counted once. The ten largest clones take up more than 4% of the sample.

Collaborating institutions collected whole blood in K2EDTA tubes following their own protocols. For TCRbeta analysis, collaborators shipped samples as frozen whole blood, isolated PBMCs, or DNA extracted from either of those sample types. The CDR3 has 15 amino acids, counting the end cysteine and phenylalanine. Only the CDR3 portion is preserved as DNA: 45 bases, with reading frame beginning at the first base. Trimming leaves V shorter by 6 bases and J shorter by 4 bases, with the junction holding 6 bases beyond the gene matches. The germline V gene encodes CDR1 SGHTA and CDR2 FQGNSA. The sequenced material came from peripheral blood. The chain employs TRBV7-2 and TRBJ2-7; TRBD2 matches 13 bases in the middle. The TCR sequence derives from a human donor in a cohort sampled during active COVID-19. The CDR3 is CASSQLAGGSYEQYF. The nucleotides read TGTGCCAGCAGTCAACTAGCGGGGGGGAGTTACGAGCAGTACTTC.